What follows are 5 T cell receptor beta chains derived from one specimen sequenced in a study of beta chain features in type 1 diabetes. Study results and limitations: TCRB CDR3s were moderately but significantly shorter in Type 1 diabetes patients in all four CD4+ subsets.

The isolated RNA, all of it, was reverse transcribed, so expressed TCRB transcripts were what got sequenced. Method: immunoSEQ multiplex PCR; TCRdb's copy keeps in-frame clones and lacks some. This sample has about 400,000 clones, with roughly 12% found just once. These receptors' targets are unknown. The specimen was naive CD4+ T cells from blood. The source of these receptors is a woman aged 18-29 years with type 1 diabetes.

The sample holds a few counts of this clone. This sequence joins TRBV15 and TRBJ2-3, with TRBD1 as a possible D gene (5 bases). The germline V gene has CDR1 LNHNV and CDR2 YYDKDF (reference sequence). This CDR3 is built from 16 residues. Trimming removed 0 bases at V and 4 bases at J, with 14 bases between. In DNA form, the CDR3 reads TGTGCCACCAGCAGAGATAGGGGAAGGGGCCCAGATACGCAGTATTTT. Amino acid sequence: CATSRDRGRGPDTQYF.

V usage is TRBV7-3 and J usage is TRBJ2-4; 9 nucleotides agree with TRBD1. CDR3 length: 15 amino acids. V shed 3 bases and J 8 bases; nucleotides not matched to a gene: 8. The germline gives CDR1 SGHTA, CDR2 FQGTGA. CDR3 sequence reads: CASSFTGTGKDIQYF. In nucleotides, the CDR3 is TGTGCCAGCAGCTTCACGGGGACAGGGAAGGACATTCAGTACTTC.

This clone was observed a few times. The gene calls are TRBV30 and TRBJ2-3; TRBD2 agrees at 8 bases. Germline CDR1 and CDR2: GTSNPN and SVGIG (reference sequence). Trimming cost V 3 bases and J 4 bases; bases outside gene matches: 6. The CDR3 extends over 14 amino acids. Here the CDR3 DNA reads TGTGCCTGGAGCTCTGGACTAGCACCAGATACGCAGTATTTT. Residues: CAWSSGLAPDTQYF.

The sample holds a few counts of this clone. V gene TRBV6-6 combines with J gene TRBJ2-3; 8 bases line up with TRBD2. CDR3 length: 14 amino acids. Germline V gene sequence: CDR1 MNHNY, CDR2 SVGAGI (reference sequence). V was clipped by 6 bases and J by 1 base; unmatched bases: 3. For the CDR3, the DNA is TGTGCCAGCAGGGGAGCGGGGGGCACAGATACGCAGTATTTT. Protein: CASRGAGGTDTQYF.

This clone has only a few counts. The chain links TRBV11-1 to TRBJ1-1, with D maybe TRBD1 (6 bases). Germline CDR1 and CDR2: SGHAT and FQDESV (reference sequence). V was pared by 4 bases and J by 5 bases, with 17 bases between. CDR3 length: 15 residues. The DNA for the CDR3 is TGTGCCAGCAGCTACTCCGGGACAAGGCGGACTGAAGCTTTCTTT. Protein: CASSYSGTRRTEAFF.